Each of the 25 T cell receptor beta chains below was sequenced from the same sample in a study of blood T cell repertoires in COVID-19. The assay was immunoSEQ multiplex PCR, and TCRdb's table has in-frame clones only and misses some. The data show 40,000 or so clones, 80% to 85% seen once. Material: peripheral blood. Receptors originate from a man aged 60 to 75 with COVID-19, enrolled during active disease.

CDR3 in DNA: TGTGCCAGCTCGCGGGACAGCTCATCGGAAAAACTGTTTTTT. It codes for CASSRDSSSEKLFF. The chain joins TRBV7-9 to TRBJ1-4; 7 bases align to TRBD1. The CDR3 spans 14 residues. Germline-derived CDR1 and CDR2 are SEHNR and FQNEAQ (reference sequence). The V and J ends lost 8 bases and 8 bases, in that order; junction bases with no gene match: 11.

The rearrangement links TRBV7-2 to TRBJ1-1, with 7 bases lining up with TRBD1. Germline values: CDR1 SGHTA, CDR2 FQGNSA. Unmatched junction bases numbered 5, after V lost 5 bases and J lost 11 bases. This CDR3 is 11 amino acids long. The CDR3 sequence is CASSPQGTAFF. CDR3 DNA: TGTGCCAGCAGCCCACAGGGGACGGCTTTCTTT.

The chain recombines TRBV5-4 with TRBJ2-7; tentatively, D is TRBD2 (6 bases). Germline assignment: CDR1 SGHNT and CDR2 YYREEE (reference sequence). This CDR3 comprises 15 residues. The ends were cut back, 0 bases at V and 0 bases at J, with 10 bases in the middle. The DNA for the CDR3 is TGTGCCAGCAGCTTGGGGGGGGACCTCTCCTACGAGCAGTACTTC. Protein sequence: CASSLGGDLSYEQYF.

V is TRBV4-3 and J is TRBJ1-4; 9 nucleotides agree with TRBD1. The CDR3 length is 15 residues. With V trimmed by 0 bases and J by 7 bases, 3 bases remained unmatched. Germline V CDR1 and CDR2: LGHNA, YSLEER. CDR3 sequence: CASSQEGQGLEKLFF. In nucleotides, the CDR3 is TGCGCCAGCAGCCAAGAGGGACAGGGACTTGAAAAACTGTTTTTT.

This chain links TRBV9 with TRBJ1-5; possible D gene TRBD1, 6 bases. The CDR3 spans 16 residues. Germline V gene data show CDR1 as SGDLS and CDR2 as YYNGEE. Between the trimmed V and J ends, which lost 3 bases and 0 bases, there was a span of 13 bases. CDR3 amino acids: CASSGTRTASNQPQHF. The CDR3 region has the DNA TGTGCCAGCAGCGGGACCCGGACAGCTAGCAATCAGCCCCAGCATTTT.

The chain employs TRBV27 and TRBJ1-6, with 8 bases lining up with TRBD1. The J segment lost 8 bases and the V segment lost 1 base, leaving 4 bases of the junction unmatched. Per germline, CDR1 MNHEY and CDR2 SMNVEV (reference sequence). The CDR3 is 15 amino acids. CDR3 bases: TGTGCCAGCAGTTTATTCACAGGGGGGGATTCACCCCTCCACTTT. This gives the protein CASSLFTGGDSPLHF.

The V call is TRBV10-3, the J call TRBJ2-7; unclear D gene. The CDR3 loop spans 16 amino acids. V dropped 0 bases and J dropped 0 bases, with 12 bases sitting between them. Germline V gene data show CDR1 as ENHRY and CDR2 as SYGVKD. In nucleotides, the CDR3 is TGTGCCATCAGTGAGTCGATCGCCGCCAGCTCCTACGAGCAGTACTTC. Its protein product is CAISESIAASSYEQYF.

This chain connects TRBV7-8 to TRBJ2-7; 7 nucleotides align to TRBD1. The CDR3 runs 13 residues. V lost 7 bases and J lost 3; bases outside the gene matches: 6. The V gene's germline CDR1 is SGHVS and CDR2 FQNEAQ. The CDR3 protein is CASTRQGHYEQYF. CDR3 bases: TGTGCCAGCACCCGACAGGGCCACTACGAGCAGTACTTC.

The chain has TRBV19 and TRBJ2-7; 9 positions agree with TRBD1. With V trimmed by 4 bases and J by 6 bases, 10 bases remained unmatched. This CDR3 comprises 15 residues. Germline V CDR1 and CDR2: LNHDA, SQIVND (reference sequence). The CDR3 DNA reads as TGTGCCAGTAGTAGGTTAGGGACAGGGCTGGCCGAGCAGTACTTC. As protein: CASSRLGTGLAEQYF. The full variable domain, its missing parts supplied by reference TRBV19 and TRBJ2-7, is DGGITQSPKYLFRKEGQNVTLSCEQNLNHDAMYWYRQDPGQGLRLIYYSQIVNDFQKGDIAEGYSVSREKKESFPLTVTSAQKNPTAFYLCASSRLGTGLAEQYFGPGTRLTVT.

In DNA form, the CDR3 reads TGTGCCAGCGCAGACCGGGACTTTCAGCATTTT. Protein sequence: CASADRDFQHF. This chain uses TRBV28 with TRBJ1-5; possibly TRBD1 for D (5 bases). CDR3 length equals 11 residues. CDR1 MDHEN and CDR2 SYDVKM come from the germline V gene. Trimming left V 8 bases short and J 13 bases short, with 15 bases between.

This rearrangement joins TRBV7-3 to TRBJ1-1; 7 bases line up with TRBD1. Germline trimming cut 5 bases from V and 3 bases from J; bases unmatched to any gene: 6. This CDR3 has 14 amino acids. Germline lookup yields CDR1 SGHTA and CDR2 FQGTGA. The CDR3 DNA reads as TGTGCCAGCAGCAGGGGGCCGTTGGACACTGAAGCTTTCTTT. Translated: CASSRGPLDTEAFF.

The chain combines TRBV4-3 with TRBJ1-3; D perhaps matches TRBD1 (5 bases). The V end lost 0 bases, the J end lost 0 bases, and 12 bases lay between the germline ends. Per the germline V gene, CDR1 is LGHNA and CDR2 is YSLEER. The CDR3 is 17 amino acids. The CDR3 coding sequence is TGCGCCAGCAGCCAAGATCACCCAGGGTACTCTGGAAACACCATATATTTT. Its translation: CASSQDHPGYSGNTIYF.

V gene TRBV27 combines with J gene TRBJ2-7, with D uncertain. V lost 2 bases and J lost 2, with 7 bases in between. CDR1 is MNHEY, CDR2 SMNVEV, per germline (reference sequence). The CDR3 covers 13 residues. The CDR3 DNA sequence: TGTGCCAGCAGTTTAAGGAGAACCTACGAGCAGTACTTC. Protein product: CASSLRRTYEQYF.

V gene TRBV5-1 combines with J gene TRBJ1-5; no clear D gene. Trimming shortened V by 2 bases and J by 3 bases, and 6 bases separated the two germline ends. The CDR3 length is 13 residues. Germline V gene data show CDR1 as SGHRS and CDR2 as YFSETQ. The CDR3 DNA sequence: TGCGCCAGCAGCTTCGGTCCCAATCAGCCCCAGCATTTT. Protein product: CASSFGPNQPQHF.

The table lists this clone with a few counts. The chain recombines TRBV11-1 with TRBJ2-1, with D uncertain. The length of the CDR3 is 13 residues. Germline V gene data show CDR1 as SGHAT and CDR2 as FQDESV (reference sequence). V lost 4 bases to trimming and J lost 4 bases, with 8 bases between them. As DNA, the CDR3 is TGTGCCAGCAGCTCCCCCCTATACAATGAGCAGTTCTTC. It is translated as CASSSPLYNEQFF.

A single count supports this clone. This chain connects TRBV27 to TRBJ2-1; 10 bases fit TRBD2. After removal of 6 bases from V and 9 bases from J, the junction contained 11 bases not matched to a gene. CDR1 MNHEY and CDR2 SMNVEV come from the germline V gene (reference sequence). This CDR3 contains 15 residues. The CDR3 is CASRKAGGPVTEQFF. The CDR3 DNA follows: TGTGCCAGCAGAAAAGCGGGAGGGCCCGTCACTGAGCAGTTCTTC.

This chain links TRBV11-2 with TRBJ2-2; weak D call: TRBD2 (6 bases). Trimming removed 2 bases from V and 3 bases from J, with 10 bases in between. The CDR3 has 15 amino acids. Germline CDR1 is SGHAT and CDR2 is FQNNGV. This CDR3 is CASSLRREYTGELFF. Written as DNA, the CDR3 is TGTGCCAGCAGCTTAAGACGGGAGTACACCGGGGAGCTGTTTTTT.

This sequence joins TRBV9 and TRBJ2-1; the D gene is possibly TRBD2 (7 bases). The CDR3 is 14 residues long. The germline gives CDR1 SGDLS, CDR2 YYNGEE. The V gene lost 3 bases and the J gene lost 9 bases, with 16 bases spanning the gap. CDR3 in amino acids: CASSDAPRGGEQFF. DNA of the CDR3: TGTGCCAGCAGCGATGCGCCGAGGGGGGGTGAGCAGTTCTTC. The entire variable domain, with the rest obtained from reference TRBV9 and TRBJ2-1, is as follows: DSGVTQTPKHLITATGQRVTLRCSPRSGDLSVYWYQQSLDQGLQFLIQYYNGEERAKGNILERFSAQQFPDLHSELNLSSLELGDSALYFCASSDAPRGGEQFFGPGTRLTVL.

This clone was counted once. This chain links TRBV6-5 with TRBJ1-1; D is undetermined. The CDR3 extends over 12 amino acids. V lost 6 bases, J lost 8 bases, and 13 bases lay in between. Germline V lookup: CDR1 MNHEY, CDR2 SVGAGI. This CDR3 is CASSRVRAEAFF. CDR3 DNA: TGTGCCAGCAGCCGCGTTAGAGCCGAAGCTTTCTTT.

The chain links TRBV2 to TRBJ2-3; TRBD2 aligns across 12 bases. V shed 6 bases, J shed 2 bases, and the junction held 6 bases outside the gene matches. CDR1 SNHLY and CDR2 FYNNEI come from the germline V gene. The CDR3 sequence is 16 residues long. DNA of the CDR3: TGTGCCAGCAGGTTGACTAGCGGGAGCAACACAGATACGCAGTATTTT. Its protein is CASRLTSGSNTDTQYF.

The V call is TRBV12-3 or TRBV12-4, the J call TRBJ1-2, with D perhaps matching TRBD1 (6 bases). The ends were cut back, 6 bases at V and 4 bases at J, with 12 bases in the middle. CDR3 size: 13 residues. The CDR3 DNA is TGTGCCAGCAGCGCAGGGGCAGCCTATGGCTACACCTTC. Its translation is CASSAGAAYGYTF.

DNA for the CDR3: TGTGCCAGCAGCTCGAGACTCACAGGGAGTGGCTACACCTTC. This translates into CASSSRLTGSGYTF. The rearrangement links TRBV5-5 to TRBJ1-2, with D perhaps TRBD1 (6 bases). Germline CDR1 is SGHKS and CDR2 is YYEKEE (reference sequence). With 3 bases removed from V and 7 bases from J, the gap between germline ends came to 16 bases. The CDR3 contains 14 residues.

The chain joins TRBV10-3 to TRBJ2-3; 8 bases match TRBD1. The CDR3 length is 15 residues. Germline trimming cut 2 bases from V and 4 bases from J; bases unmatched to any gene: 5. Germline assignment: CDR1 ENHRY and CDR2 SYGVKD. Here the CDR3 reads CAISERTGTADTQYF. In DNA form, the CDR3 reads TGTGCCATCAGTGAGAGGACAGGGACCGCAGATACGCAGTATTTT.

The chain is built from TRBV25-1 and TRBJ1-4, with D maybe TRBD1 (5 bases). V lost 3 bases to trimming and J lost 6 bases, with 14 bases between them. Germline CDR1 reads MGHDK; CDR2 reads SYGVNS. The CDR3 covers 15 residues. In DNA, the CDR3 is TGTGCCAGCAGTGACCTCCAACAGGTCCATGAAAAACTGTTTTTT. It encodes CASSDLQQVHEKLFF.

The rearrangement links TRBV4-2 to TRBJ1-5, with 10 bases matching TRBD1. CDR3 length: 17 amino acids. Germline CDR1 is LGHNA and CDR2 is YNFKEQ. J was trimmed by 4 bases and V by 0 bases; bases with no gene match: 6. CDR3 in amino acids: CASSQDPDRGKNQPQHF. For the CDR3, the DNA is TGTGCCAGCAGCCAAGATCCGGACAGGGGGAAAAATCAGCCCCAGCATTTT.